This entry concerns a single T cell receptor beta chain. Its antigen is not yet known. No base quality values were provided; no much bigger clone lies one nucleotide off. The germline V gene encodes CDR1 MGHRA and CDR2 YSYEKL. The trim is 0 bases for V and 7 bases for J, with a gap of 9 bases between the germline ends. The CDR3 goes from the cysteine to the phenylalanine over 14 residues. This entry keeps only the CDR3 DNA: 42 bases, framed from base 1. This entry belongs to a study of CD8 T cells in ankylosing spondylitis (dated by TCRdb to about 2017). Background for the entire study: T cell receptor beta repertoires were profiled in healthy donors and ankylosing spondylitis patients so that disease-linked TCR variants could be found. The full study cohort was made up of about two dozen ankylosing spondylitis patients and approximately 100 healthy donors. Peripheral blood was sampled, and synovial fluid was also collected from ankylosing spondylitis patients. General findings and caveats noted by the study authors: The disease-linked clones were reported to be significantly enriched in matched synovial fluid samples from ankylosing spondylitis patients. The disease-linked clones showed a CD8+ phenotype and occurred at relatively low frequencies in peripheral blood. Some motif variants had previously been reported in the synovial fluid and blood of reactive arthritis patients, which suggests shared mechanisms of disease initiation. Blood from ankylosing spondylitis patients appeared to be characterized by a TCR beta motif made up of several highly homologous amino acid variants.

Sequencing took place on an Illumina HiSeq 2500. Quantitative 5'-RACE with molecular barcodes was used to prepare TCR beta libraries. The study's own analysis went as follows. Disease-linked TCR variants were identified with a new computational method built on a probabilistic model of VDJ rearrangement. Starting from the raw public reads, TCRdb applied fastp trimming at Q25, assembled clones with MiXCR and retained in-frame beta chains. Each CDR3 protein gets just one entry, which takes the most common genes and DNA from the rows behind it. These V and J calls are TCRdb output, not the study's own analysis. The table for this sample lists around 340,000 distinct CDR3 sequences; roughly 14% of them were counted only once. The ten largest make up about 1% of the sample.

The chain couples TRBV4-1 to TRBJ2-2, with no reliable assignment of the D segment. Source material: blood, either unsorted or a sorted T cell fraction (not recorded which). This receptor was identified in a male donor with ankylosing spondylitis or in good health (not recorded which). The sequence in DNA is TGCGCCAGCAGCCAAGATGTCAAGGGCGGGGAGCTGTTTTTT. It translates to CASSQDVKGGELFF.